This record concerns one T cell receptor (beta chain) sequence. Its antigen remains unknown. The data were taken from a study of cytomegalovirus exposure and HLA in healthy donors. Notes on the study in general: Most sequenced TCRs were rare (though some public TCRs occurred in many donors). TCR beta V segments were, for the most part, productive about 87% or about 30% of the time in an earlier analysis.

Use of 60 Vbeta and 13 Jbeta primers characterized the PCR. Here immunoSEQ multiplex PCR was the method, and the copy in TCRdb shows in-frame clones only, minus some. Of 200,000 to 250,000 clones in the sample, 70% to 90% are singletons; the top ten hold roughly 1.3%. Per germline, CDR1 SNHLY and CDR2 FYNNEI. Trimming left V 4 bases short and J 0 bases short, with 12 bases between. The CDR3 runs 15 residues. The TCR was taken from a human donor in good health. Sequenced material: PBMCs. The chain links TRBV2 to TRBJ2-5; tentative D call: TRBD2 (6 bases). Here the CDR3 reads CASSAEGDYQETQYF. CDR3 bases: TGTGCCAGCAGTGCGGAGGGAGACTACCAAGAGACCCAGTACTTC. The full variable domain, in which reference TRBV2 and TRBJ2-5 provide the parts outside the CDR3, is EPEVTQTPSHQVTQMGQEVILRCVPISNHLYFYWYRQILGQKVEFLVSFYNNEISEKSEIFDDQFSVERPDGSNFTLKIRSTKLEDSAMYFCASSAEGDYQETQYFGPGTRLLVL.